Shown below are 23 T cell receptor beta chains from a single sample sequenced in a study of cytomegalovirus exposure and HLA in healthy donors. PCR amplification relied on 60 Vbeta primers (plus 13 Jbeta primers). Some clones are missing from TCRdb's copy, which holds only in-frame ones; the method was immunoSEQ multiplex PCR. The table shows about 150,000 clones, with over 65% occurring only once. Sequencing used PBMCs. The receptors come from a man aged 25-40 years in good health and CMV-seronegative.

The V gene is TRBV4-3, the J gene TRBJ2-7; weak D call: TRBD1 (6 bases). Germline values: CDR1 LGHNA, CDR2 YSLEER. The CDR3 extends over 16 amino acids. With 0 bases removed from V and 4 bases from J, the gap between germline ends came to 16 bases. In DNA, the CDR3 is TGCGCCAGCAGCCAAGATAGGCAGGGGAGATTTTACGAGCAGTACTTC. Translation gives CASSQDRQGRFYEQYF.

J is TRBJ1-2 and V is TRBV27, with D possibly TRBD1 on 5 matching bases. The CDR3 is 15 amino acids. V was clipped by 0 bases and J by 2 bases, with 10 bases between them. CDR1 and CDR2 from the germline V gene are MNHEY and SMNVEV (reference sequence). The CDR3 region has the DNA TGTGCCAGCAGTTTATCTCCGGGGGGAAACTATGGCTACACCTTC. This translates into CASSLSPGGNYGYTF.

Worth noting for this clone: One junction end disagrees with the germline gene, perhaps due to a read error. The chain is built from TRBV28 and TRBJ1-5; tentative D call: TRBD1 (6 bases). The CDR3 contains 14 residues. CDR1 is MDHEN and CDR2 is SYDVKM in the germline V gene. CDR3 in amino acids: CASSFRGQNQPQNF. The CDR3 DNA reads TGTGCCAGCAGTTTTCGGGGACAAAATCAGCCCCAGAATTTT.

The chain couples TRBV28 to TRBJ2-5; tentative D call: TRBD2 (7 bases). Germline values: CDR1 MDHEN, CDR2 SYDVKM. The CDR3 is 13 residues long. V shed 7 bases and J shed 4 bases, with 13 bases lying between them. CDR3 region: CASNLGGRETQYF. CDR3 DNA sequence: TGTGCCAGCAATTTGGGGGGGCGAGAGACCCAGTACTTC.

The chain joins TRBV6-1 to TRBJ1-1; TRBD1 is a possible D gene (5 bases). Germline values: CDR1 MNHNS, CDR2 SASEGT. The ends were cut back, 7 bases at V and 5 bases at J, with 14 bases in the middle. CDR3 size: 13 residues. Here the CDR3 reads CASKTVGKTEAFF. For the CDR3, the DNA is TGTGCCAGCAAGACAGTCGGTAAGACTGAAGCTTTCTTT.

The chain joins TRBV28 to TRBJ1-1; perhaps TRBD1 as D (6 bases). Germline values: CDR1 MDHEN, CDR2 SYDVKM. Trimming shortened V by 6 bases and J by 3 bases, and 17 bases separated the two germline ends. This CDR3 spans 15 amino acids. CDR3 region: CASSPFFTGYTEAFF. DNA of the CDR3: TGTGCCAGCAGCCCCTTTTTCACAGGGTACACTGAAGCTTTCTTT.

The genes are TRBV7-9 and TRBJ1-2; 9 nucleotides align to TRBD1. CDR1 and CDR2 from the germline V gene are SEHNR and FQNEAQ (reference sequence). The CDR3 is 18 amino acids. The V segment lost 1 base and the J segment 0 bases; nucleotides outside the gene matches: 9. The CDR3 DNA follows: TGTGCCAGCAGCTTAGATGGGACAGGGAGGTTATCTAACTATGGCTACACCTTC. Protein product: CASSLDGTGRLSNYGYTF.

The chain is built from TRBV6-5 and TRBJ2-7; D perhaps matches TRBD2 (5 bases). Between the trimmed V and J ends, which lost 2 bases and 6 bases, there was a span of 5 bases. This CDR3 spans 11 amino acids. Per germline, CDR1 MNHEY and CDR2 SVGAGI. The CDR3 sequence is CASSYAGEQYF. The CDR3 DNA reads TGTGCCAGCAGTTACGCGGGCGAGCAGTACTTC.

This clone was counted a few times. The chain's CDR3 is CATSLDRDQPQHF. Here the CDR3 DNA reads TGTGCCACCTCACTTGACAGGGACCAGCCCCAGCATTTT. The chain carries TRBV7-3 and TRBJ1-5; 7 positions match TRBD1. The trim removed 10 bases at V and 7 bases at J, leaving 10 bases unmatched. Germline V gives CDR1 SGHTA, CDR2 FQGTGA. The CDR3 is made up of 13 amino acids.

There are a few counts of this clone. The identical CDR3 is also encoded by other nucleotide sequences in the sample. The chain uses TRBV5-6 and TRBJ2-5, with TRBD1 as a possible D gene (5 bases). Trimming cost V 4 bases and J 1 base, with 8 bases left between them. This CDR3 region has 13 residues. The germline CDR1 and CDR2 sequences are SGHDT and YYEEEE. CDR3 loop: CASSPGFQETQYF. DNA of the CDR3: TGTGCCAGCAGCCCAGGGTTCCAAGAGACCCAGTACTTC.

This chain joins TRBV28 and TRBJ1-2, with 7 bases lining up with TRBD1. Germline V CDR1 and CDR2: MDHEN, SYDVKM. The CDR3 has 15 amino acids. V gave up 5 bases and J gave up 6 bases; unmatched junction bases: 12. CDR3 in DNA: TGTGCCAGCAGTACACCCTACCGACAGGGCCATGGCTACACCTTC. Amino acids: CASSTPYRQGHGYTF.

This clone was counted only a few times. V gene TRBV6-6 combines with J gene TRBJ1-5; no definite D call. The length of the CDR3 is 13 residues. Germline lookup yields CDR1 MNHNY and CDR2 SVGAGI (reference sequence). Trimming took off 5 bases at V and 0 bases at J, with 5 bases between the two ends. The CDR3 nucleotides are TGTGCCAGCAGTCCCAATAGCAATCAGCCCCAGCATTTT. Protein: CASSPNSNQPQHF.

This clone was picked up one time. V gene TRBV2 combines with J gene TRBJ2-1; the match to TRBD2 covers 9 bases. CDR3 size: 18 residues. Germline CDR1 and CDR2: SNHLY and FYNNEI. The ends lost 2 bases at V and 4 bases at J; junction bases unmatched: 12. CDR3 coding DNA: TGTGCCAGCAGTGAAAGGGGTTTGGGCGGGGGGGAATACAATGAGCAGTTCTTC. This sequence encodes CASSERGLGGGEYNEQFF.

Of note for this clone: An end of the junction does not agree with germline; a read error may underlie this. V gene TRBV6-6 combines with J gene TRBJ1-5; possibly TRBD1 for D (5 bases). Germline lookup yields CDR1 MNHNY and CDR2 SVGAGI (reference sequence). The CDR3 contains 15 residues. Here the CDR3 DNA reads TGTGCCAGCAGTTACAGGGAGGGGAGCAATCAGCCCCAGAATTTT. Residues: CASSYREGSNQPQNF.

The chain couples TRBV6-5 to TRBJ1-5; 11 nucleotides align to TRBD1. CDR1 MNHEY and CDR2 SVGAGI come from the germline V gene. Unmatched junction bases numbered 5, after V lost 8 bases and J lost 5 bases. The length of the CDR3 is 14 residues. The CDR3 sequence: CASARDRGDQPQHF. CDR3 nucleotide sequence: TGTGCCAGCGCTAGGGACAGGGGGGATCAGCCCCAGCATTTT.

This clone was counted once. This chain joins TRBV6-1 and TRBJ1-2; 10 nucleotides match TRBD1. This CDR3 has 16 amino acids. The V segment lost 0 bases and the J segment 8 bases; nucleotides outside the gene matches: 9. CDR1 is MNHNS, CDR2 SASEGT, per germline. CDR3 amino acids: CASSEAGTGVSRGYTF. In nucleotides, the CDR3 is TGTGCCAGCAGTGAAGCAGGGACAGGGGTATCTCGGGGCTACACCTTC.

The rearrangement uses TRBV7-2 and TRBJ1-1; no definite D call. Germline CDR1 SGHTA, CDR2 FQGNSA. The CDR3 is 14 residues long. The ends were cut back, 2 bases at V and 9 bases at J, with 16 bases in the middle. The CDR3 loop reads CASSLLALGGQAFF. DNA for the CDR3: TGTGCCAGCAGCTTACTAGCTCTTGGAGGACAAGCTTTCTTT.

This chain links TRBV19 with TRBJ2-7; D unresolved. CDR1 and CDR2 (germline): LNHDA, SQIVND (reference sequence). The CDR3 runs 13 residues. The germline V and J ends were trimmed by 1 base and 2 bases, with 6 bases remaining between them. The CDR3 DNA reads as TGTGCCAGTAGTATAGGGAGAACCTACGAGCAGTACTTC. Encoded protein: CASSIGRTYEQYF.

About this clone itself: Within the sample, other DNA sequences also encode this same CDR3. The rearrangement links TRBV27 to TRBJ2-1; 9 bases fit TRBD2. V was clipped by 0 bases and J by 4 bases; unmatched bases: 1. The CDR3 is made up of 15 amino acids. Germline values: CDR1 MNHEY, CDR2 SMNVEV (reference sequence). CDR3 region: CASSLSSGGYNEQFF. The DNA for the CDR3 is TGTGCCAGCAGTTTATCCAGCGGGGGGTACAATGAGCAGTTCTTC.

V and J are TRBV19 and TRBJ2-1; D perhaps matches TRBD2 (5 bases). V was trimmed by 3 bases and J by 2 bases, leaving 8 bases between them. CDR3 length: 14 amino acids. Germline CDR1 LNHDA, CDR2 SQIVND (reference sequence). This CDR3 is CASSMGSAYNEQFF. The DNA for the CDR3 is TGTGCCAGTAGTATGGGTAGCGCCTACAATGAGCAGTTCTTC.

This chain links TRBV6-5 with TRBJ2-7, with 7 bases matching TRBD1. Losses at the gene ends were 6 bases for V and 4 bases for J; bases not matched to a gene: 3. Germline V CDR1 and CDR2: MNHEY, SVGAGI. The CDR3 spans 12 residues. CDR3 DNA sequence: TGTGCCAGCAGAGCGACAGGGTACGAGCAGTACTTC. This translates into CASRATGYEQYF.

J is TRBJ1-1 and V is TRBV29-1; D unresolved. There are 12 residues in the CDR3. Germline V gene sequence: CDR1 SQVTM, CDR2 ANQGSEA. Trimming left V 5 bases short and J 0 bases short, with 7 bases between. The CDR3 loop reads CSVRPMNTEAFF. Here the CDR3 DNA reads TGCAGCGTTCGTCCTATGAACACTGAAGCTTTCTTT.

The chain joins TRBV5-4 to TRBJ1-1, with TRBD1 as a possible D gene (5 bases). The germline V gene has CDR1 SGHNT and CDR2 YYREEE (reference sequence). The V and J ends lost 3 bases and 4 bases respectively, with 22 bases between them. CDR3 size: 17 residues. DNA for the CDR3: TGTGCCAGCAGCTCCCAAGGGGAGGCGCCATGGGGCACTGAAGCTTTCTTT. Residues: CASSSQGEAPWGTEAFF.